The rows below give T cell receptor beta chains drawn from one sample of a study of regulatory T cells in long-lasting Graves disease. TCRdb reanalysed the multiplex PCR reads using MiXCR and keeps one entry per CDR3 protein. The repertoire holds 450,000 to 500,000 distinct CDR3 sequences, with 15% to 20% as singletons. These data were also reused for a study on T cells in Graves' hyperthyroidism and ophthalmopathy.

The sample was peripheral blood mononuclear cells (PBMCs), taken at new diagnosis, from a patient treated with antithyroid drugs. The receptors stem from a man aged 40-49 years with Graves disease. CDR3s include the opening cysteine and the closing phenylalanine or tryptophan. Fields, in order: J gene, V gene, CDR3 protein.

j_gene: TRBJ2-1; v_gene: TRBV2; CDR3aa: CASSEGRGVGEQFF
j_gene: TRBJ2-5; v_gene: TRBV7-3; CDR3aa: CASSIGLAQTQYF
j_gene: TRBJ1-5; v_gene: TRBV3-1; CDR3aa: CASSPALDNQPQHF
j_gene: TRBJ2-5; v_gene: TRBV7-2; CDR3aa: CASSLGSLAGGTQETQYF
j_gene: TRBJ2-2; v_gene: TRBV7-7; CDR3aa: CASSLGLASNTGELFF
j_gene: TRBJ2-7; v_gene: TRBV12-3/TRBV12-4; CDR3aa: CASSRGPGSYEQYF
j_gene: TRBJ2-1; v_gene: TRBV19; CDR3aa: CASSIRGGDGYNEQFF
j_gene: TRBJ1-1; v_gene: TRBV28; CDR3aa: CASSLRFVHDPEAFF
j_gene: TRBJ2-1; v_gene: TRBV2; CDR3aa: CASSEKFLRADYNEQFF
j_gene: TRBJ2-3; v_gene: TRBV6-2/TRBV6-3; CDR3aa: CASSEGDRVGTQYF
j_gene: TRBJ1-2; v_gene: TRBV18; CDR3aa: CASSPIQGANYGYTF
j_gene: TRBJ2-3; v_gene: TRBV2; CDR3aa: CATLGGLTDTQYF
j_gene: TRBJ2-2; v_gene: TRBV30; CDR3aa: CAWSVTSALNTGELFF
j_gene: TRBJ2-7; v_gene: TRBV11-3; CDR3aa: CASSLVLGGLAGAEEQYF
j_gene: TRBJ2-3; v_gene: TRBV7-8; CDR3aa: CASSLIGSFFSGTSFPDTQYF
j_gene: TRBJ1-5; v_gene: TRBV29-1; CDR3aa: CSVVEQGGGNQPQHF
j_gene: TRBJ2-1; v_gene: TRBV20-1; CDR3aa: CSGPGLSNEQFF
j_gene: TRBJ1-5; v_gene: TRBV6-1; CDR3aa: CASSGGVTQNQPQHF
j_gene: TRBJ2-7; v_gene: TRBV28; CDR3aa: CASRLREVSYEQYF
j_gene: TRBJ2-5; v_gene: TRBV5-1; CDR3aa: CASSLARDRGRETQYF
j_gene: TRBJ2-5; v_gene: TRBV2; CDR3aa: CASRGGTQETQYF
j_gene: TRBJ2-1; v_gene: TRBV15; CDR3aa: CATSSHPVGDYNEQFF
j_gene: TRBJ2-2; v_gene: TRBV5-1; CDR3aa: CASSRERAGELFF
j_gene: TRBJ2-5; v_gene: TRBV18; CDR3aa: CASSPPGHFQETQYF
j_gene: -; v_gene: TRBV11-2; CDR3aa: CASSLGSGKTQYF
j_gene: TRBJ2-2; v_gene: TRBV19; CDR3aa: CASSIGTMRGTGELFF
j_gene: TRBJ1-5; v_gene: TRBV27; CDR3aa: CASSPSHRGNQPQHF
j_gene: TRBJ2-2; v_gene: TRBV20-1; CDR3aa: CSAAGLAPSNTGELFF
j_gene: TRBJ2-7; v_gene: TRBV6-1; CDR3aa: CASTPGTSGRNEQYF
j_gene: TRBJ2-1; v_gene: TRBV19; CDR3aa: CATQDLTSWDSYNEQFF
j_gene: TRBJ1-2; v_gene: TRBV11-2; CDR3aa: CASGGLKGAYGYTF
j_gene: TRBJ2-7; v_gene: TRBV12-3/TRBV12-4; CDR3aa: CASSYYRTGGEQYF
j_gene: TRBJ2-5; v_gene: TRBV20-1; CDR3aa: CSARPGSETQYF
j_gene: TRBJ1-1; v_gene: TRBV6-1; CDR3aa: CASSNRAGNTEAFF
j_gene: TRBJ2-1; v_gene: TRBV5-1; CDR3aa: CASSLAGSSNEQFF
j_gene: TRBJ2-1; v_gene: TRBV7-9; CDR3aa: CASSSPGLAGVAEQFF
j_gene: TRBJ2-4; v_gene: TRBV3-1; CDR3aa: CASSQVAWGNRGAKNIQYF
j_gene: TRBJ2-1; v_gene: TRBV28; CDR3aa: CASSLFLPGGALMGYNEQFF
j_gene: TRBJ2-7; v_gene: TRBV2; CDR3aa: CASREGYYEQYF
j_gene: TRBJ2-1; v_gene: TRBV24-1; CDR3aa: CATRIGTSGNNEQFF
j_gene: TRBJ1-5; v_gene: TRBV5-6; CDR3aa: CASSLSPGDQPQHF
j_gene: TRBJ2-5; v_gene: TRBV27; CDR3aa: CACKPGLATKAQYF
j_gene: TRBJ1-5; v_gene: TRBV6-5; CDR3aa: CASSSSGTGGQPQHF
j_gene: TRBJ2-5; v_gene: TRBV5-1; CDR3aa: CASSLGSVGAQETQYF
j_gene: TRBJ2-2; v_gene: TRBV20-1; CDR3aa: CSARSGHRRSTGELFF
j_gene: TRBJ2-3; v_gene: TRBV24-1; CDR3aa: CATAGGTPRWDTQYF
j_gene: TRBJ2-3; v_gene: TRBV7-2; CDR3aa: CASSLGTSGRTDTQYF
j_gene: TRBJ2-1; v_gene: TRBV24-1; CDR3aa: CATSDLLGQIDEQFF